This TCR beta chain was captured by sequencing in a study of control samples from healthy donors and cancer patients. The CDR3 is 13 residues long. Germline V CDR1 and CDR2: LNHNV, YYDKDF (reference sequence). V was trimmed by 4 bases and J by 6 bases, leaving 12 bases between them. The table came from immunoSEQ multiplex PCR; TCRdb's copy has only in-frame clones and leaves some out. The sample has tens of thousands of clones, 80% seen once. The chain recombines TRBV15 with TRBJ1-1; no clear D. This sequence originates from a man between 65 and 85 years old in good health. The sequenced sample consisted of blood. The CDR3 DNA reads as TGTGCCACCAGCACCGGACTTCTCCCTGAAGCTTTCTTT. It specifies CATSTGLLPEAFF.